A selection of T cell receptor beta chains follows, all from one sample in a study of blood T cell repertoires in COVID-19. The data were produced by immunoSEQ multiplex PCR, yet TCRdb's version contains in-frame clones alone and is incomplete. Of about 190,000 clones in the sample, over 80% were seen once. Sequenced: peripheral blood. The receptors were sampled from a middle-aged woman with acute or convalescent COVID-19. CDR3s include the opening cysteine and the closing phenylalanine or tryptophan. D genes are given only for firm matches. Some rows mark clone size as missing; the rest say once, few, many or name a class of expanded clone.

D gene	clone size	V gene	J gene	CDR3 DNA	CDR3 protein
NA	NA	TRBV7-6	TRBJ1-4	TGTGCCAGCAGCTTATTTTCGGGAGAAGGGAAGAGTGAAAAACTGTTTTTT	CASSLFSGEGKSEKLFF
NA	NA	TRBV3-1/TRBV3-2	TRBJ2-1	TGTGCCAGCAGCCCATCCGGGATACCTCGTGAGCAGTTCTTC	CASSPSGIPREQFF
TRBD1	NA	TRBV10-3	TRBJ1-5	TGTGCGGCCGGGACAGGGGTTCAGCCCCAGCATTTT	CAAGTGVQPQHF
NA	few	TRBV18	TRBJ2-1	TGTGCCAGCTCACCACAAGGAGGTCAGCTGAATGAGCAGTTCTTC	CASSPQGGQLNEQFF
NA	NA	TRBV7-2	TRBJ2-7	TGTGCCAGCAGCTCGAGTAGGGGGGAGCAGTACTTC	CASSSSRGEQYF
NA	NA	TRBV10-1	TRBJ1-1	TGCGCCAGCAGGCTAAACAGGGTCGGGACTGAAGCTTTCTTT	CASRLNRVGTEAFF
NA	NA	TRBV15	TRBJ2-5	TGTGCCACCAGCACGTTAGACATAGAGACCCAGTACTTC	CATSTLDIETQYF
NA	NA	TRBV6-5	TRBJ2-5	TGTGCCAGCAGGGGTGATGGAGACCAAGAGACCCAGTACTTC	CASRGDGDQETQYF
NA	NA	TRBV6-6	TRBJ1-1	TGTGCCAGCAGTTACCCCACAACAGGGCTTACTGAAGCTTTCTTT	CASSYPTTGLTEAFF
TRBD2	NA	TRBV6-5	TRBJ2-7	TGTGCCAGCCGTCCGGGAGGGCCCGGCGAGCAGTACTTC	CASRPGGPGEQYF
NA	NA	TRBV6-1	TRBJ1-2	TGTGCCAGCAGTGAATATGAGTGGAGCCATAATGGCTACACCTTC	CASSEYEWSHNGYTF
TRBD1	NA	TRBV5-4	TRBJ1-1	TGTGCCAGCAGTGAGGGACAGGGCACTGAAGCTTTCTTT	CASSEGQGTEAFF
TRBD1	few	TRBV27	TRBJ1-1	TGTGCCAGCAGTTTCTGGGGACAGGTCCACACTGAAGCTTTCTTT	CASSFWGQVHTEAFF
TRBD2	NA	TRBV30	TRBJ2-2	TGTGCCTGGGAGGGAAATAGCGGGGGCACAACGAACACCGGGGAGCTGTTTTTT	CAWEGNSGGTTNTGELFF
NA	NA	TRBV30	TRBJ2-1	TGTGCCTGGAGTTCCCCTGATGTTGGGGGGAGCTCCTACAATGAGCAGTTCTTC	CAWSSPDVGGSSYNEQFF
TRBD2	NA	TRBV2	TRBJ2-3	TGTGCCACCGACCCGGGAGGAGATACGCAGTATTTT	CATDPGGDTQYF
NA	NA	TRBV27	TRBJ1-6	TGTGCCAGCAGGCTAGACAGCTTGTCTTATAATTCACCCCTCCACTTT	CASRLDSLSYNSPLHF
NA	NA	TRBV5-4	TRBJ2-7	TGTGCCAGCAGCTGGGTGACAGGTACGGTGGGAGAGCAGTACTTC	CASSWVTGTVGEQYF
TRBD2	NA	TRBV6-5	TRBJ2-1	TGTGCCAGCAGTTACTCGAGCGGGAGGCTATGGAATGAGCAGTTCTTC	CASSYSSGRLWNEQFF
NA	NA	TRBV28	TRBJ1-6	TGTGCCAGCAGTTTAATCTGGTCCCATCTCAGGCCTTCACCCCTCCACTTT	CASSLIWSHLRPSPLHF
NA	NA	TRBV7-2	TRBJ1-1	TGTGCCAGCAGCTTAGCTAGGAACACTGAAGCTTTCTTT	CASSLARNTEAFF
NA	NA	TRBV28	TRBJ1-5	TGTGCCAGCAGCGCGCTTTGGAGCAATCAGCCCCAGCATTTT	CASSALWSNQPQHF
TRBD2	NA	TRBV19	TRBJ2-1	TGTGCCAGTAAGGGGAGAGCGGGAGTACACAATGAGCAGTTCTTC	CASKGRAGVHNEQFF
NA	NA	TRBV5-6	TRBJ2-5	TGTGCCAGCAGCTGGGCCCGTTGGCTGGAGACCCAGTACTTC	CASSWARWLETQYF
NA	NA	TRBV11-1	TRBJ1-1	TGTGCCAGCAGCTCCCAGGGTGACACTGAAGCTTTCTTT	CASSSQGDTEAFF
TRBD2	NA	TRBV23-1	TRBJ2-7	TGCGCCAGCACAAGCGGGAGTATAAACGAGCAGTACTTC	CASTSGSINEQYF
NA	NA	TRBV28	TRBJ2-5	TGTGCCAGCAGTTTACAACTCGCGCCACAAGAGACCCAGTACTTC	CASSLQLAPQETQYF
NA	NA	TRBV27	TRBJ2-7	TGTGCCAGCAGCGACATCTACGAGCAGTACTTC	CASSDIYEQYF
TRBD2	NA	TRBV3-1/TRBV3-2	TRBJ2-1	TGTGCCAGCAGCCAAGATATAGCGGGGGCATACAATGAGCAGTTCTTC	CASSQDIAGAYNEQFF
NA	many	TRBV7-9	TRBJ1-4	TGTGCCAGCAGCTTTACAGGCTTCGCAACTAATGAAAAACTGTTTTTT	CASSFTGFATNEKLFF
TRBD1	NA	TRBV3-1/TRBV3-2	TRBJ1-6	TGTGCCAGCAGCGACGGGACAGGGGGTACTTCACCCCTCCACTTT	CASSDGTGGTSPLHF
NA	NA	TRBV30	TRBJ2-7	TGTGCCTGGAGCGACAAGACCTACGAGCAGTACTTC	CAWSDKTYEQYF
TRBD1	NA	TRBV6-5	TRBJ1-1	TGTGCCAGCGGAGGAAAGACAGGGGATGCTGAAGCTTTCTTT	CASGGKTGDAEAFF
TRBD1	once	TRBV27	TRBJ2-1	TGTGCCATCCTCCGGGACAGCCCTAGTTCCTCCTACAATGAGCAGTTCTTC	CAILRDSPSSSYNEQFF
NA	NA	TRBV7-9	TRBJ1-1	TGTGCCAGCAGCTTGGGTCAGGGGTCGGCTGAAGCTTTCTTT	CASSLGQGSAEAFF
TRBD1	NA	TRBV7-9	TRBJ1-1	TGTGCCAGCAGCTTCCGGACAGGCGAGGCTTTCTTT	CASSFRTGEAFF
TRBD1	NA	TRBV19	TRBJ2-3	TGTGCCAGTAGAGTAAGGGACAGGGGGTCAGATACGCAGTATTTT	CASRVRDRGSDTQYF
TRBD2	once	TRBV7-2	TRBJ2-5	TGTGCCAGCAGCACCAGACTAGCGGGAGAGACCCAGTACTTC	CASSTRLAGETQYF
NA	NA	TRBV6-5	TRBJ1-5	TGTGCCAGCAGTATTTCCTTCTCTCCGGATCAGCCCCAGCATTTT	CASSISFSPDQPQHF
NA	NA	TRBV12-3/TRBV12-4	TRBJ2-7	TGTGCCAGCAGTTTAAAACGGTACGAGCAGTACTTC	CASSLKRYEQYF
NA	once	TRBV7-9	TRBJ1-4	TGTGCCAGCAGCTCCACACAGGGCCCGCAACTGTTTTTT	CASSSTQGPQLFF
NA	NA	TRBV2	TRBJ1-1	TGTGCCAGCAGTGACCAGTCCAACACTGAAGCTTTCTTT	CASSDQSNTEAFF
NA	NA	TRBV27	TRBJ1-1	TGTGCCAGCAGTTTACAGGGTGGAGTGAACACTGAAGCTTTCTTT	CASSLQGGVNTEAFF
TRBD1	once	TRBV30	TRBJ1-3	TGTGCCTGGAGTGCGAGACAGGGCGGAAACACCATATATTTT	CAWSARQGGNTIYF
NA	NA	TRBV4-2	TRBJ1-4	TGTGCCAGCAGCCAAGATTTCCGGGGGAGTGAAAAACTGTTTTTT	CASSQDFRGSEKLFF
NA	NA	TRBV20-1	TRBJ2-3	TGCAGTGCCCCGATCGGGGATACGCAGTATTTT	CSAPIGDTQYF
NA	NA	TRBV10-1	TRBJ2-7	TGCGCCAGCAGTGACCCAGGGAGGTATTCATACGAGCAGTACTTC	CASSDPGRYSYEQYF